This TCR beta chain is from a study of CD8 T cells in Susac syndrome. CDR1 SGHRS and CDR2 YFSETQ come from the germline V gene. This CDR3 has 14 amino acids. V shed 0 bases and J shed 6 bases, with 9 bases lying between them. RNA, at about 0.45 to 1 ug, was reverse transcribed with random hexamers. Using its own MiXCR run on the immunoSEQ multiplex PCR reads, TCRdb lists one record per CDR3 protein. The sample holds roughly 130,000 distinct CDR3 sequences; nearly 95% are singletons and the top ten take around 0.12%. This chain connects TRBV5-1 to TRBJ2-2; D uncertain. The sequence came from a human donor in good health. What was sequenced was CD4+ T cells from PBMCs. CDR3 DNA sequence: TGCGCCAGCAGCTTGGAGCCCGGGTCCGGGGAGCTGTTTTTT. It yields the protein CASSLEPGSGELFF.